This TCR beta chain was recorded in a study of blood T cell repertoires in COVID-19. Across the whole study: The United States, Italy and Spain provided the acute and convalescent COVID-19 samples. T cells, B-cell-depleted T cells, or PBMCs supplied cDNA or gDNA.

CDR3 length: 16 residues. Germline assignment: CDR1 ENHRY and CDR2 SYGVKD. The ends were cut back, 2 bases at V and 1 base at J, with 12 bases in the middle. Measured with immunoSEQ multiplex PCR; TCRdb has only the in-frame clones, and not every one. This table holds about 170,000 clones, approximately 82% found once. The source material was peripheral blood. The V gene is TRBV10-3, the J gene TRBJ1-5; D perhaps matches TRBD1 (6 bases). This receptor was taken from a woman aged 70-85 years who had recovered from COVID-19. This CDR3 is CAISEPAGGSNQPQHF. The DNA for the CDR3 is TGTGCCATCAGTGAGCCGGCGGGGGGCAGCAATCAGCCCCAGCATTTT.